This T cell receptor (beta chain) was captured by sequencing in a study of blood T cells in healthy people across ages. For the study at large: About one barcoded beta molecule was captured per two T cells (by template switching). Study-wide results and caveats: Aged donors had fewer naive CD4+ cells and lower diversity than long-lived donors. No conclusive comparison of naive versus antigen-experienced cells was possible with unsorted PBMCs.

This clonotype was picked up a small number of times. Its antigen is not identified. V was clipped by 6 bases and J by 4 bases; unmatched bases: 10. The CDR3 contains 16 residues. Each sample yielded at least 5 micrograms of PBMC total RNA. Next came a second PCR, run for roughly 7 to 12 cycles, which used a sample-barcoded 5' primer along with a J-beta primer mix. TCRdb reprocessed the 5' RACE reads via MiXCR and lists one record per CDR3 protein. The repertoire includes fewer than 900,000 distinct CDR3 sequences, about 37% of them detected once, and under 15% sits in the top ten. The receptor comes from a man aged 18 to 30 in good health. V is TRBV12-3 or TRBV12-4 and J is TRBJ2-1, with 9 positions matching TRBD2. Sequenced material: blood. CDR3 amino acids: CASSPHRLAGYNEQFF. In DNA form, the CDR3 reads TGTGCCAGCAGCCCACATAGGCTAGCGGGGTACAATGAGCAGTTCTTC.